The following is a T cell receptor (beta chain) sequence with its context. This clonotype came up a few times. Its binding antigen is unknown. Base quality data are lacking; no much larger clone is found one base away. The data derive from a study of T cells in Graves' hyperthyroidism and ophthalmopathy (dated by TCRdb to about 2019). Broadly, across the study: A discovery cohort of about a hundred patients, 43 with Graves' ophthalmopathy and 55 to 60 with stable Graves' hyperthyroidism, was used to find distinguishing TCR V-J signatures. The paper describes TCR Vbeta CDR3 sequencing of 135 peripheral blood samples, made up of roughly 45 ophthalmopathy patients, roughly 80 hyperthyroidism patients and 17 progressor patients. The 100 discovery patients were randomly split 7:3 into training and test sets. Prospective prediction of ophthalmopathy was tested in an independent validation cohort consisting of some 19 hyperthyroidism patients and approximately 16 patients who later progressed to ophthalmopathy. In several Graves' hyperthyroidism patients, the study also compared T-cell repertoires from thyroid tissue with T-cell repertoires from blood. After blood sampling, hyperthyroidism patients were treated with methimazole at a starting dose of 30 mg daily, and ophthalmopathy patients were treated with high-dose intravenous methylprednisolone. On the study overall, not on this receptor specifically: Sample size was not statistically predetermined, and investigators were not blinded to group allocation. Ophthalmopathy was separated from stable hyperthyroidism by a 13 V-J signature model, with approximately 89% sensitivity and about 81% specificity obtained in cross-validation and 80%/75% obtained in testing. Most expanded thyroid clonotypes (frequency above 0.001) were also found in blood, which suggests that blood repertoires may mirror thyroid immune responses. In validation, the model predicted progression to ophthalmopathy with approximately 70% sensitivity and about 72% specificity, a median of approximately 6.7 months before onset.

The study excluded patients with uncontrolled infections, other autoimmune diseases, pregnancy or lactation. Diagnoses relied on clinical symptoms, serum thyroxine and TRAb, thyroid ultrasound and orbital computed tomography. Total RNA was extracted with Trizol reagent, and quality was checked on an Agilent 2100 Bioanalyzer. V and J lose 0 bases and 5 bases, and a span of 15 bases separates them. The CDR3, from cysteine to phenylalanine, totals 15 residues. The retained sequence is limited to the CDR3, 45 bases, with the frame set at the first base. According to the germline V gene, CDR1 reads SGHRS and CDR2 reads YFSETQ. The TCR beta CDR3 regions were amplified from RNA transcripts. The first round of RT-PCR for the TCR CDR3 was performed with the HTBI primer set and the Qiagen OneStep RT-PCR kit. A second multiplex PCR round built the libraries, followed by size selection and purification. Libraries were sequenced paired-end with 100 bp reads on an Illumina HiSeq2000. The published analysis was carried out like this. Raw data were processed with SOAPnuke, discarding reads with adapters, uncalled bases, mean Phred below 15, or no exact constant-primer or identifier match. High-quality paired reads were merged with COPE v1.2.5, and unique nucleotide sequences were defined as clonotypes. Clonotypes were aligned to IMGT TRBV, TRBD and TRBJ reference segments using MiTCR v1.1. Only V-J combinations with frequency above 0.0001, covering 99% to 99.2% of repertoires, were analysed. A TCS score was defined as the ratio of F50 (clonal expansion) to E x V (chaos), with BLOSUM62-based TCRdist applied between CDR3 peptides within each V-J. Welch's t-statistics and random forest reduced just over 500 V-J features to 10 to 15, which were used in a naive Bayes classifier (R e1071). Thyroid-blood repertoire similarity was quantified with the Morisita-Horn index. TCRdb reanalyzed the raw reads on its own, using fastp at Q25 for trimming and MiXCR for clone calling, and kept in-frame beta chains. For every CDR3 protein sequence, its rows merge into one entry that carries the most common genes and DNA. The V and J calls reflect TCRdb's pipeline rather than the authors' work. Within this sample are 600,000 to 700,000 distinct CDR3 sequences, with just under 45% of them counted one time only. Together, the top ten hold approximately 7.2% of the sample.

Rearrangement joined TRBV5-1 to TRBJ2-7; there is no confident call for the D gene. This sequence was found in an adult man with Graves' disease, either hyperthyroidism or ophthalmopathy (not recorded which). Material for sequencing was peripheral blood or thyroid tissue (not recorded which). The CDR3 in this case is CASSLEGRPVDEQYF. The nucleotide sequence is given as TGCGCCAGCAGCTTGGAGGGCCGACCCGTAGACGAGCAGTACTTC.